The rows below give T cell receptor beta chains drawn from one sample of a study of blood T cell repertoires in COVID-19. Sequenced by immunoSEQ multiplex PCR; TCRdb stores in-frame clones only, minus some. The data show about 400,000 clones, around 90% seen once. Sequencing was carried out using PBMCs or T cells enriched from blood (not recorded which). The receptors were sampled from a woman aged 40 to 49 with acute COVID-19. Both conserved end residues are part of each CDR3. D genes are given only for firm matches. The size entry is marked missing in some rows and otherwise reads once, few, many or a size class.

d_call j_call cdr3_length clone_size v_call cdr3_aa cdr3_nt
TRBD1 TRBJ2-3 14 NA TRBV10-3 CAGRTGTITDTQYF TGTGCCGGGCGGACAGGGACGATCACAGATACGCAGTATTTT
NA TRBJ1-1 15 NA TRBV4-1 CASSPQAGANTEAFF TGCGCCAGCAGCCCCCAAGCGGGGGCGAACACTGAAGCTTTCTTT
TRBD1 TRBJ2-7 11 NA TRBV24-1 CATSDWTGGLF TGTGCCACCAGTGATTGGACAGGGGGGCTATTC
NA TRBJ1-5 13 NA TRBV10-2 CASSEQALGAQHF TGCGCCAGCAGTGAACAGGCTCTAGGGGCCCAGCATTTT
NA TRBJ2-5 15 NA TRBV4-1 CASSQDLRGLETQYF TGCGCCAGCAGCCAAGATCTGCGGGGATTGGAGACCCAGTACTTC
NA TRBJ1-6 19 NA TRBV12-1 CASSRKPPLPTGDNSPLHF TGTGCCAGCAGCCGAAAACCTCCATTACCGACAGGGGATAATTCACCCCTCCACTTT
NA TRBJ2-2 15 NA TRBV6-5 CASSLSGGYTGELFF TGTGCCAGCAGTTTGTCAGGGGGGTACACCGGGGAGCTGTTTTTT
NA TRBJ1-1 14 few TRBV7-9 CASSYPLSGAEAFF TGTGCCAGCAGTTATCCCCTTTCAGGCGCTGAAGCTTTCTTT
NA TRBJ2-7 13 NA TRBV19 CASSRGYSYEQYF TGTGCCAGTAGTCGGGGGTACTCCTACGAGCAGTACTTC
NA TRBJ2-7 12 once TRBV5-5 CASSLVRQEQYF TGTGCCAGCAGCTTGGTTCGACAAGAGCAGTACTTC
NA TRBJ1-1 12 NA TRBV19 CASSIPRSEAFF TGTGCCAGTAGTATCCCCAGGTCCGAAGCTTTCTTT
TRBD2 TRBJ2-2 15 NA TRBV5-1 CASSFLAGGPGELFF TGCGCCAGCAGCTTTCTAGCGGGGGGGCCCGGGGAGCTGTTTTTT
TRBD1 TRBJ1-1 15 NA TRBV9 CASSGGTGWDTEAFF TGTGCCAGCAGCGGGGGGACAGGGTGGGACACTGAAGCTTTCTTT
TRBD1 TRBJ2-2 15 NA TRBV9 CASSVSGGWTGELFF TGTGCCAGCAGCGTATCAGGGGGATGGACCGGGGAGCTATTTTTT
TRBD2 TRBJ2-3 20 NA TRBV5-1 CASSPGVWASGGAFTDTQYF TGCGCCAGCAGCCCCGGTGTTTGGGCTAGCGGGGGGGCCTTCACAGATACGCAGTATTTT
NA TRBJ1-1 15 NA TRBV2 CASSESGSGVTEAFF TGTGCCAGCAGTGAATCGGGGTCCGGGGTCACTGAAGCTTTCTTT
TRBD2 TRBJ2-1 18 NA TRBV2 CASSGGTIAGSSYNEQFF TGTGCCAGCAGTGGGGGGACCATAGCGGGGAGCTCCTACAATGAGCAGTTCTTC
NA TRBJ1-2 13 NA TRBV2 CARTSGEGYGYTF TGTGCCAGGACATCGGGGGAAGGCTATGGCTACACCTTC
TRBD2 TRBJ2-1 15 NA TRBV30 CAWSRLAGGRGEQFF TGTGCCTGGAGCCGACTAGCGGGGGGGCGAGGAGAGCAGTTCTTC
NA TRBJ1-2 13 NA TRBV27 CASSRAGGYGYTF TGTGCCAGCAGTAGAGCAGGAGGCTATGGCTACACCTTC
TRBD2 TRBJ2-5 17 NA TRBV10-3 CAISATSGGALAETQYF TGTGCCATCAGCGCTACTAGCGGGGGTGCATTAGCGGAGACCCAGTACTTC
NA TRBJ2-2 16 NA TRBV18 CASSPLEGSNTGELFF TGTGCCAGCTCACCCCTCGAGGGCAGTAACACCGGGGAGCTGTTTTTT
NA TRBJ1-5 15 many TRBV10-2 CASSESRQNNQPQHF TGCGCCAGCAGTGAGTCCAGACAAAACAATCAGCCCCAGCATTTT
TRBD1 TRBJ2-2 15 NA TRBV6-2/TRBV6-3 CASSFGTVDTGELFF TGTGCCAGCAGTTTTGGGACAGTAGACACCGGGGAGCTGTTTTTT
NA TRBJ2-3 19 NA TRBV7-9 CASSPLIAALGRKTDTQYF TGTGCCAGCAGCCCTCTTATAGCGGCCCTCGGAAGAAAAACAGATACGCAGTATTTT
NA TRBJ1-1 13 NA TRBV7-7 CASSLDRDTEAFF TGTGCCAGCAGCTTAGATAGAGACACTGAAGCTTTCTTT
NA TRBJ2-7 15 NA TRBV27 CASSLFGTLLGEQYF TGTGCCAGCAGTTTATTTGGGACACTTTTGGGGGAGCAGTACTTC
TRBD2 TRBJ2-5 16 NA TRBV9 CASSGRLAGLQETQYF TGTGCCAGCAGCGGCCGACTAGCGGGTTTACAAGAGACCCAGTACTTC
NA TRBJ2-3 15 NA TRBV29-1 CSVVVSTGSTDTQYF TGCAGCGTGGTGGTATCGACAGGAAGCACAGATACGCAGTATTTT
TRBD1 TRBJ1-3 18 NA TRBV14 CASSLTRDRGFLAGTIYF TGTGCCAGCAGCCTCACCCGGGACAGGGGGTTCCTGGCGGGCACCATATATTTT
NA TRBJ2-3 11 NA TRBV12-3/TRBV12-4 CASTYADTQYF TGTGCCAGCACCTACGCAGATACGCAGTATTTT
NA TRBJ2-1 15 NA TRBV6-6 CASSYMGHPYNEQFF TGTGCCAGCAGTTACATGGGACATCCCTACAATGAGCAGTTCTTC